This TCR beta chain was profiled in a study of blood T cell repertoires in COVID-19. Study overall: The United States, Italy and Spain provided the acute and convalescent COVID-19 samples.

The method was immunoSEQ multiplex PCR; TCRdb's version includes in-frame clones alone and lacks a portion of them. The sample yields 120,000 or so clones, approximately 87% seen once. The germline V gene encodes CDR1 LNHDA and CDR2 SQIVND (reference sequence). V was pared by 9 bases and J by 9 bases, with 6 bases of the junction left unmatched. CDR3 length: 13 amino acids. Sequenced: peripheral blood. The V and J genes are TRBV19 and TRBJ2-1; 12 bases are a match to TRBD2. This TCR derives from a middle-aged man with acute or convalescent COVID-19. CDR3 in DNA: TGTGCCAGCTCTAGCGGGAGGGCCACTGAGCAGTTCTTC. Translation: CASSSGRATEQFF.